This TCR beta chain derives from a study of blood T cells in healthy people across ages. A remark on this clonotype: What it binds is not known.

A second PCR, run for about 6 to 11 cycles, used a sample-barcoded 5' primer plus a J-beta primer mix. TCRdb used MiXCR to reprocess the 5' RACE reads, holding one entry per CDR3 protein. The profile shows more than 1,000,000 distinct CDR3 sequences, under 30% of them singletons. General study findings and limits: Significant beta diversity loss was already apparent by age approximately 37, declining roughly linearly. Both higher diversity and more naive CD4+ cells marked long-lived donors when set against aged donors.

This CDR3 spans 13 amino acids. Germline V gene sequence: CDR1 KGHDR, CDR2 SFDVKD. V shed 6 bases, J shed 5 bases, and the junction held 5 bases outside the gene matches. The sample was also reused in another study, on T cells of mothers and their children. That source reports: With unrelated pairs as the comparison, related mother-child pairs had a slightly higher overlap that was not significant.

This receptor was taken from a girl under 10 years old in good health. This rearrangement joins TRBV24-1 to TRBJ1-1; 7 nucleotides match TRBD1. The specimen was blood. In DNA form, the CDR3 reads TGTGCCACCAGTCGAGGGGGCGGAACTGAAGCTTTCTTT. Its protein product is CATSRGGGTEAFF.